The 4 T cell receptor beta chains in this list originate from one sample, sequenced in a study. MiXCR, applied by TCRdb to the 5' RACE reads, yields one record per CDR3 protein. The table has over 50,000 distinct CDR3 sequences, more than 25% seen once. The sample comprised tumor-infiltrating naive CD4+ T cells sorted from the breast tumor. Stated subset: naive CD4+ T cells, CD4+CD45RA+CD25-. These receptors all stem from a female donor with breast cancer.

The chain has TRBV12-3 or TRBV12-4 and TRBJ2-1; 9 bases match TRBD2. The CDR3 is made up of 13 amino acids. J was trimmed by 16 bases and V by 7 bases; bases with no gene match: 14. CDR3 loop: CASNYQVGTSPFF. DNA for the CDR3: TGTGCCAGCAATTACCAAGTGGGGACTAGCCCCTTCTTC.

At least ten counts were recorded for this clonotype. This sequence joins TRBV7-2 and TRBJ2-5; D is possibly TRBD1 (5 bases). V shed 5 bases and J shed 1 base, with 8 bases lying between them. Germline assignment: CDR1 SGHTA and CDR2 FQGNSA. CDR3 length: 13 residues. The CDR3 spells CASSVRVQETQYF. As DNA, the CDR3 is TGTGCCAGCAGCGTCAGGGTCCAAGAGACCCAGTACTTC.

The chain joins TRBV5-1 to TRBJ1-4; no firm D call. The CDR3 covers 14 residues. Trimming removed 4 bases at V and 4 bases at J, with 11 bases between. CDR1 and CDR2 from the germline V gene are SGHRS and YFSETQ. The CDR3: CASSLHSNNEKLFF. DNA for the CDR3: TGCGCCAGCAGCCTGCACAGCAATAATGAAAAACTGTTTTTT.

The chain carries TRBV6-1 and TRBJ1-5; tentative D call: TRBD1 (5 bases). Germline V gene lookup returns CDR1 MNHNS and CDR2 SASEGT. Trimming removed 0 bases at V and 3 bases at J, with 9 bases between. The CDR3 runs to 15 residues. CDR3 protein: CASSEAGGYNQPQHF. The CDR3 coding sequence is TGTGCCAGCAGTGAAGCCGGGGGTTACAATCAGCCCCAGCATTTT.